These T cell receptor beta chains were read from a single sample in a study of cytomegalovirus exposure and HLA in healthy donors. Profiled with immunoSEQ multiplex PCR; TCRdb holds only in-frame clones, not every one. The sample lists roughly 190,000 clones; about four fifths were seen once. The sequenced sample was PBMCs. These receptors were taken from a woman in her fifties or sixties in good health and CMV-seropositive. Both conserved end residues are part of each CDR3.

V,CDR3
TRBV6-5,CASSYAGNNSPLHF
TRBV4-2,CASSQGGGPDYEQYF
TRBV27,CASSPRDSEHYGYTF
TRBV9,CASSPGPLWEGTEAFF
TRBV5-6,CASSWDSQETQYF
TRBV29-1,CSAGGLAGYNEQFF
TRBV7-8,CASRVWGSQETQYF
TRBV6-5,CASSYSRTGREKLFF
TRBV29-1,CSVAGGNTEAFF
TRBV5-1,CASTFSQRGNTEAFF
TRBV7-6,CASSLYRRGGLEDEQYF
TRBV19,CASNGGPMNTEAFF
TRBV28,CASRDGRTAYEQYF
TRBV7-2,CASSLRGLAGGNEQFF
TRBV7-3,CASSLVAVENYGYTF
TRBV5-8,CASSLRGGLNTQYF
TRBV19,CASSIRRGYQPQHF
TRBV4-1,CASSQEILVGGGETQYF
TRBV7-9,CASSRTGGYEQYF
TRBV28,CATSEQAYEQYF
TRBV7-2,CASSERSEQYF
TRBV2,CASTVRTATGYTF
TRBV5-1,CASSWTSGVSNEQFF
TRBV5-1,CASEAGDRAWRNEQFF
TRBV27,CASSPVGAGRKTQYF
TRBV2,CASSEPRSTESQETQYF
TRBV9,CASSASASGGGNEQFF
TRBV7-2,CASRWQGGTEAFF
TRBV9,CASSGGPRGNTIYF
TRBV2,CASNPGGELYGYTF
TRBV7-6,CASSLVRETEAFF
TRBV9,CASSVGPGAGGYTF
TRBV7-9,CASSSGAGVVETQYF
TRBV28,CASSLGQGGYGYTF
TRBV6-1,CASTLKGVNSYEQYF
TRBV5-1,CASSSLGGTPEKLFF
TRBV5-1,CASRAKQGADSPLHF
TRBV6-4,CASSFWPSSYNEQFF
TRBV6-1,CASSPGQGGVGELFF
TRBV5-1,CASSLTGMNTGELFF
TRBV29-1,CSARQGDWTDTQYF
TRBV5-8,CASSNRGGGYTF
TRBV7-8,CASSSHHTGVSYGYTF
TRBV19,CASNWAWSGNTIYF
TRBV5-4,CASSLAGAGTEAFF
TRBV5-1,CASSSAGGLLPYF
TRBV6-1,CASRTYNYTF
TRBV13,CASSSTTELGSGANVLTF
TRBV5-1,CASSWGTVDEKLFF
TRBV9,CASSGQILQGNSYNEQFF
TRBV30,CAWSVGVNQPQHF
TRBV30,CAWSGQGFQPQHF
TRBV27,CASSPKTGRFYPWTEAFF
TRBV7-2,CASSPPGYGYTF
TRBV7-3,CASSAGQGALHGYTF
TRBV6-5,CASRQVMDQPQHF